One and the same sample provided the 21 T cell receptor beta chains below, sequenced in a study of CD8 T cells in ankylosing spondylitis. Their antigens remain unidentified. TCRdb re-analysed the 5' RACE reads in MiXCR, keeping a single row per CDR3 protein. The sample contains 200,000 to 250,000 distinct CDR3 sequences, 5.5% to 7.5% of which appear only once. Whole-study results and caveats: Blood of patients with ankylosing spondylitis appeared to be characterized by a TCR beta motif of about 8 highly homologous variants.

The sequencing sample was made of blood, either unsorted or a sorted T cell fraction (not recorded which). These receptors originate from a male donor with ankylosing spondylitis.

This clonotype was detected a few times. The V and J genes are TRBV4-1 and TRBJ2-1; 12 bases line up with TRBD2. J was trimmed by 6 bases and V by 0 bases; bases with no gene match: 9. The CDR3 is 18 residues long. Germline V gene lookup returns CDR1 MGHRA and CDR2 YSYEKL. Here the CDR3 reads CASSQEGLAGGPGNEQFF. The CDR3, as DNA: TGCGCCAGCAGCCAAGAAGGGCTAGCGGGAGGGCCAGGCAATGAGCAGTTCTTC.

The table lists this clonotype with many counts. The gene calls are TRBV28 and TRBJ2-3; no firm D call. Germline values: CDR1 MDHEN, CDR2 SYDVKM. The CDR3 spans 15 residues. V was trimmed by 5 bases and J by 0 bases, leaving 12 bases between them. The CDR3 region is CASSHRLSSTDTQYF. CDR3 coding DNA: TGTGCCAGCAGTCACAGATTATCTAGCACAGATACGCAGTATTTT.

In this sample, this clonotype turned up many times. The chain couples TRBV14 to TRBJ2-1; 9 bases fit TRBD2. The CDR3 covers 13 residues. The trim removed 4 bases at V and 9 bases at J, leaving 4 bases unmatched. The germline V gene encodes CDR1 SGHDN and CDR2 FVKESK. CDR3 coding DNA: TGTGCCAGCAGCCCGGGACTAGCCGGTGAGCAGTTCTTC. Translation: CASSPGLAGEQFF.

This clonotype has ten or more counts. The chain carries TRBV4-1 and TRBJ1-1; 7 nucleotides align to TRBD1. CDR3 length: 16 amino acids. CDR1 and CDR2 (germline): MGHRA, YSYEKL. V shed 4 bases, J shed 3 bases, and the junction held 11 bases outside the gene matches. The CDR3: CASSPTGTVIYTEAFF. As DNA, the CDR3 is TGCGCCAGCAGCCCTACCGGGACAGTAATTTACACTGAAGCTTTCTTT.

The CDR3 region has the DNA TGCAGCGTTGTAGGCCAGGGGGGTGAGCAGTTCTTC. Encoded protein: CSVVGQGGEQFF. This sequence joins TRBV29-1 and TRBJ2-1; tentative D call: TRBD1 (7 bases). This CDR3 contains 12 residues. V was pared by 4 bases and J by 9 bases, with 13 bases between. Germline CDR1 and CDR2: SQVTM and ANQGSEA.

In this sample, this clonotype turned up many times. The chain recombines TRBV4-3 with TRBJ2-1; TRBD2 aligns across 7 bases. CDR3 length: 16 amino acids. CDR1 and CDR2 (germline): LGHNA, YSLEER. V lost 4 bases and J lost 6; bases outside the gene matches: 12. This chain's CDR3 is CASSRVDIGEGNEQFF. The CDR3 coding sequence is TGCGCCAGCAGCCGGGTGGACATCGGGGAGGGCAATGAGCAGTTCTTC.

This clonotype was observed a handful of times. This sequence joins TRBV20-1 and TRBJ2-7; TRBD2 might be the D (6 bases). Germline V gene lookup returns CDR1 DFQATT and CDR2 SNEGSKA (reference sequence). Between the trimmed V and J ends, which lost 8 bases and 2 bases, there was a span of 13 bases. The CDR3 has 12 residues. The CDR3 region is CSTGTPTYEQYF. The CDR3 DNA reads TGCAGTACCGGGACTCCCACCTACGAGCAGTACTTC.

This clonotype turned up a few times. The gene calls are TRBV27 and TRBJ2-3; D possibly uses TRBD1 or TRBD2 (5 bases each). From germline, CDR1 is MNHEY and CDR2 SMNVEV (reference sequence). V lost 3 bases to trimming and J lost 6 bases, with 25 bases between them. The CDR3 extends over 18 amino acids. CDR3 DNA: TGTGCCAGCAGTTTCAACCTTGAAAGGGACGCATCCTACGATACGCAGTATTTT. This sequence encodes CASSFNLERDASYDTQYF.

This clonotype showed up just a few times. This chain links TRBV28 with TRBJ1-5, with TRBD1 matching 10 bases. Germline V gene sequence: CDR1 MDHEN, CDR2 SYDVKM. This CDR3 spans 18 amino acids. After removal of 6 bases from V and 6 bases from J, the junction contained 17 bases not matched to a gene. The CDR3 DNA reads TGTGCCAGCAGATCGACTGACAGGGGGCGCGTACGGGGTCAGCCCCAGCATTTT. This encodes CASRSTDRGRVRGQPQHF.

This clonotype was seen only a few times. V and J are TRBV10-1 and TRBJ2-7; tentative D call: TRBD1 (6 bases). V was shortened by 3 bases and J by 3 bases, with 15 bases between the two germline ends. The V gene's germline CDR1 is WNHNN and CDR2 SYGVQD (reference sequence). The CDR3 runs to 15 residues. DNA of the CDR3: TGCGCCAGCAGTGATCGGACAGCGCGAGGCTACGAGCAGTACTTC. Protein product: CASSDRTARGYEQYF.

This clonotype has ten or more counts. The chain is built from TRBV5-1 and TRBJ2-1; D is possibly TRBD1 (5 bases). CDR1 is SGHRS, CDR2 YFSETQ, per germline. Trimming pared 2 bases from V and 10 bases from J, leaving 7 bases between. The CDR3 is made up of 11 amino acids. The DNA of the CDR3 is TGCGCCAGCAGCTTTGGGGCAGAGCAGTTCTTC. Translated, it gives CASSFGAEQFF.

In its sample, this clonotype was seen many times. V is TRBV4-3 and J is TRBJ2-1; D gene uncertain. Germline loops: CDR1 LGHNA, CDR2 YSLEER. With 1 base removed from V and 7 bases from J, the gap between germline ends came to 8 bases. CDR3 size: 13 residues. DNA for the CDR3: TGCGCCAGCAGCCAAGGCACTAATAATGAGCAGTTCTTC. Protein sequence: CASSQGTNNEQFF.

The sample holds a few counts of this clonotype. The CDR3 DNA is TGTGCCAGCAGCTTAGGGTGGCAGGGGGCGTCCGGGGAGCTGTTTTTT. Translating gives CASSLGWQGASGELFF. The rearrangement links TRBV7-6 to TRBJ2-2, with TRBD1 matching over 8 bases. The germline gives CDR1 SGHVS, CDR2 FNYEAQ. Trimming removed 1 base from V and 6 bases from J; junction bases left unmatched: 7. The CDR3 spans 16 residues. The entire variable domain, with the rest obtained from reference TRBV7-6 and TRBJ2-2, is as follows: GAGVSQSPRYKVTKRGQDVALRCDPISGHVSLYWYRQALGQGPEFLTYFNYEAQQDKSGLPNDRFSAERPEGSISTLTIQRTEQRDSAMYRCASSLGWQGASGELFFGEGSRLTVL.

This clonotype was observed a few times. The chain joins TRBV28 to TRBJ2-4; 10 bases are a match to TRBD1. CDR1 MDHEN and CDR2 SYDVKM come from the germline V gene. The V and J ends lost 4 bases and 6 bases, in that order; junction bases with no gene match: 9. The CDR3 runs 16 residues. The chain's CDR3 is CASSSPGQGILNIQYF. The CDR3 DNA is TGTGCCAGCAGTTCCCCGGGACAGGGGATTTTAAACATTCAGTACTTC.

This clonotype appeared many times. This sequence joins TRBV5-1 and TRBJ2-1, with D maybe TRBD2 (7 bases). This CDR3 is built from 17 residues. Trimming cost V 4 bases and J 1 base, with 18 bases left between them. Germline CDR1 is SGHRS and CDR2 is YFSETQ. Here the CDR3 reads CASSSNWRGPSYNEQFF. The DNA of the CDR3 is TGCGCCAGCAGCAGCAATTGGCGGGGGCCTTCCTACAATGAGCAGTTCTTC.

There are many counts of this clonotype. V gene TRBV5-1 combines with J gene TRBJ2-1, with D perhaps matching TRBD2 (6 bases). V was trimmed by 1 base and J by 7 bases, leaving 21 bases between them. CDR1 is SGHRS and CDR2 is YFSETQ in the germline V gene. CDR3 length: 17 residues. The CDR3 loop reads CASSLRGFHGGSNEQFF. The CDR3 DNA reads as TGCGCCAGCAGCTTGCGGGGGTTCCACGGTGGTAGTAATGAGCAGTTCTTC.

This clonotype was counted at least ten times. V usage is TRBV6-5 and J usage is TRBJ2-1; D unresolved. Germline values: CDR1 MNHEY, CDR2 SVGAGI. The V end lost 0 bases, the J end lost 9 bases, and 12 bases lay between the germline ends. CDR3 length: 14 amino acids. The CDR3 loop is CASSYSGSRGEQFF. CDR3 nucleotide sequence: TGTGCCAGCAGTTACTCAGGCTCGCGTGGTGAGCAGTTCTTC.

This clonotype has more than one count but fewer than ten. The V gene is TRBV20-1, the J gene TRBJ2-1, with 12 positions matching TRBD2. There are 16 residues in the CDR3. Germline V gives CDR1 DFQATT, CDR2 SNEGSKA (reference sequence). The ends lost 3 bases at V and 0 bases at J; junction bases unmatched: 3. CDR3 nucleotide sequence: TGCAGTGCTAGGGGACTAGCGGGCCGCTCCTACAATGAGCAGTTCTTC. Amino acid sequence: CSARGLAGRSYNEQFF.

This clonotype was detected many times. The V call is TRBV5-1, the J call TRBJ2-7; D might be TRBD2 (7 bases). V lost 5 bases and J 9 bases, leaving 24 bases between the germline ends. Germline CDR1 reads SGHRS; CDR2 reads YFSETQ. The CDR3 runs 15 residues. For the CDR3, the DNA is TGCGCCAGCAGTCCCGATGGGGGGGCTGGATGGGGGCAGTACTTC. Translation gives CASSPDGGAGWGQYF.

This clonotype was observed at least ten times. J is TRBJ2-7 and V is TRBV4-2, with 10 bases identical to TRBD1. Germline values: CDR1 LGHNA, CDR2 YNFKEQ. V shed 1 base and J 3 bases; nucleotides not matched to a gene: 3. CDR3 length equals 15 residues. CDR3: CASSQGTGGVYEQYF. In nucleotides, the CDR3 is TGTGCCAGCAGCCAAGGGACAGGGGGTGTCTACGAGCAGTACTTC.

At least ten counts were recorded for this clonotype. This rearrangement joins TRBV5-6 to TRBJ1-5; the D gene is possibly TRBD1 (6 bases). Germline V gene sequence: CDR1 SGHDT, CDR2 YYEEEE. This CDR3 spans 17 amino acids. Trimming shortened V by 2 bases and J by 0 bases, and 15 bases separated the two germline ends. CDR3 bases: TGTGCCAGCAGCTTAAGTCAGGGGCCGTATAGCAATCAGCCCCAGCATTTT. Protein sequence: CASSLSQGPYSNQPQHF.